The clone carrying this TCR beta chain was seen repeatedly, ten times or more. V lost 4 bases and J lost 7; bases outside the gene matches: 5. The CDR3 sequence is 14 residues long. Germline V lookup: CDR1 MNHEY, CDR2 SVGAGI. RNA transcripts served as the template for amplifying TCR beta CDR3 regions. The HTBI primer set drove a first-round RT-PCR of the TCR CDR3. TCRdb ran MiXCR on the multiplex PCR reads and lists one entry per CDR3 protein. The sample holds almost 350,000 distinct CDR3 sequences, over 15% seen once. The sample originates from a study of T cells in Graves' hyperthyroidism and ophthalmopathy.

Sequencing used blood. J is TRBJ2-2 and V is TRBV6-5; TRBD2 matches 8 bases. The clonotype comes from a middle-aged woman with Graves' ophthalmopathy. The CDR3 region is CASSWGLGGGELFF. CDR3 DNA: TGTGCCAGCAGTTGGGGACTAGGAGGCGGGGAGCTGTTTTTT.